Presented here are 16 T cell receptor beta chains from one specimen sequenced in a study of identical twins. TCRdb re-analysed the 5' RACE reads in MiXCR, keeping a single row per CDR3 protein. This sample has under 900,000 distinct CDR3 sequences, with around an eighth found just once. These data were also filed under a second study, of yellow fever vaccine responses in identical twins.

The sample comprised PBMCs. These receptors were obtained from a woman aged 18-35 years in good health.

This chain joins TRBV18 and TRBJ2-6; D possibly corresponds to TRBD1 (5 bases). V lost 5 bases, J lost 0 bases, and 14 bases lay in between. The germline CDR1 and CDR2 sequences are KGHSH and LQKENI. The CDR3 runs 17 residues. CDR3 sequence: CASSTYTGSSGANVLTF. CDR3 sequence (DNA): TGTGCCAGCTCAACATATACAGGCAGCTCTGGGGCCAACGTCCTGACTTTC.

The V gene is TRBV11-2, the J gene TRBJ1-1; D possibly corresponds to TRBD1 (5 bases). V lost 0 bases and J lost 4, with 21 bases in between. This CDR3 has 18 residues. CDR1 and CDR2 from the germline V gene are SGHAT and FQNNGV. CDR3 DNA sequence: TGTGCCAGCAGCTTAGAATATAGATGGGGCGGAGGGATCACTGAAGCTTTCTTT. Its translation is CASSLEYRWGGGITEAFF.

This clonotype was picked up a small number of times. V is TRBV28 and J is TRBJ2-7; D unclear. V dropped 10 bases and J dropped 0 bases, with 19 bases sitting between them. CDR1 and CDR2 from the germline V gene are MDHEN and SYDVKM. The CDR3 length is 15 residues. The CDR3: CATDRASGISYEQYF. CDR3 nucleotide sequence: TGTGCCACCGACCGCGCCTCAGGAATCTCCTACGAGCAGTACTTC.

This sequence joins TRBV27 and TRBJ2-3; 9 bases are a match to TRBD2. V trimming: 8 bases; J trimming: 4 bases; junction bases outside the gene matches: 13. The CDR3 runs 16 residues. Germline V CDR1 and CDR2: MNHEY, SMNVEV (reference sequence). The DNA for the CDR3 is TGTGCCAGCTGCCACCTTAGCGGGAGAGTCGCAGATACGCAGTATTTT. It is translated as CASCHLSGRVADTQYF.

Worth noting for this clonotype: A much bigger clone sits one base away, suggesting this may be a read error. The CDR3 here is CASSQVVLRDTDTQYF. In DNA form, the CDR3 reads TGTGCCAGCAGCCAAGTCGTTCTACGGGACACAGATACGCAGTATTTT. The chain uses TRBV3-1 and TRBJ2-3, with a possible D match to TRBD2 (5 bases). Deletions cut 1 base from V and 2 bases from J, with 13 bases between. The CDR3 has 16 residues. Germline V gene sequence: CDR1 LGHDT, CDR2 YNNKEL (reference sequence).

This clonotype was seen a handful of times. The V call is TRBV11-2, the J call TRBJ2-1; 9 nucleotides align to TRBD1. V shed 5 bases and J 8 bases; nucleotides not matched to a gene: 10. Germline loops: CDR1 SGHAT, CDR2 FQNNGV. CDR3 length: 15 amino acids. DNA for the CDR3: TGTGCCAGCAGCGCCACCGGGACAGGGACCCATGAGCAGTTCTTC. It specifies CASSATGTGTHEQFF.

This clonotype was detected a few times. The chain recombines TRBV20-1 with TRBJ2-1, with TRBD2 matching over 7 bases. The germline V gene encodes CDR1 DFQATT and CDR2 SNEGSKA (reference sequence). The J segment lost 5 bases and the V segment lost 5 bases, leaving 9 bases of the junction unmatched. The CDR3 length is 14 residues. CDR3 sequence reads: CSASGTTYNNEQFF. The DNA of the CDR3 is TGCAGTGCTTCCGGGACTACCTACAACAATGAGCAGTTCTTC.

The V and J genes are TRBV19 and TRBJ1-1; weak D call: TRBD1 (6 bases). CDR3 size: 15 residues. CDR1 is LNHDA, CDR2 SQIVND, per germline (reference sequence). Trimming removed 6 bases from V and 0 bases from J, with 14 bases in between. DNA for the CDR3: TGTGCCAGTAGGGCGGACAGAGCCTTGAACACTGAAGCTTTCTTT. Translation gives CASRADRALNTEAFF.

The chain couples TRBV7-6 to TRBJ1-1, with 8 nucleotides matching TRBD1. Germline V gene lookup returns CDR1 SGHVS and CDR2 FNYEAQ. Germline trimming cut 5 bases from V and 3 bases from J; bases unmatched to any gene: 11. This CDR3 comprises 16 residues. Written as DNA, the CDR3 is TGTGCCAGCAGCCCGATGACAGGGGACTTCTACACTGAAGCTTTCTTT. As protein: CASSPMTGDFYTEAFF.

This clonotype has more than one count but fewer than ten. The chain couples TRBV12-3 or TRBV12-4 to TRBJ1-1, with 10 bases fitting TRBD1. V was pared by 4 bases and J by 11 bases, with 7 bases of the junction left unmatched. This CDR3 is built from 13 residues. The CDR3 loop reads CASSSRTGGMAFF. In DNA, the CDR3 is TGTGCCAGCAGTTCAAGGACAGGGGGAATGGCTTTCTTT.

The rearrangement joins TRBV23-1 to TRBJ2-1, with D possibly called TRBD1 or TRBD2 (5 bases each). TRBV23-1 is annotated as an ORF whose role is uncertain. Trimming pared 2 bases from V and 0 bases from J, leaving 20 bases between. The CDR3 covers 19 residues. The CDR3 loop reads CASSQIGTSFSISYNEQFF. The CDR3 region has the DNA TGCGCCAGCAGTCAAATCGGGACCTCATTCTCGATCTCCTACAATGAGCAGTTCTTC.

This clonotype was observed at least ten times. CDR3 residues: CATSEYTSGDPNEQFF. In DNA, the CDR3 is TGTGCCACCAGTGAGTATACTAGCGGCGACCCCAATGAGCAGTTCTTC. This chain joins TRBV24-1 and TRBJ2-1; the match to TRBD2 covers 8 bases. Germline trimming cut 4 bases from V and 6 bases from J; bases unmatched to any gene: 10. The germline gives CDR1 KGHDR, CDR2 SFDVKD. The CDR3 consists of 16 residues.

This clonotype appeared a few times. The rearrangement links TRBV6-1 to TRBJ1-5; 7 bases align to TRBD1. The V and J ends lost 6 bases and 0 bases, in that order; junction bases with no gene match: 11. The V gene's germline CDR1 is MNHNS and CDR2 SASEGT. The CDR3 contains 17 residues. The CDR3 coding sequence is TGTGCCAGCAGCCCACGGACAGGAGGGGGTAGCAATCAGCCCCAGCATTTT. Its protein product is CASSPRTGGGSNQPQHF.

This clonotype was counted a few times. The CDR3 loop reads CASSGGGYQPQHF. In nucleotides, the CDR3 is TGTGCCAGCTCAGGAGGGGGATATCAGCCCCAGCATTTT. The J gene is TRBJ1-5, the V gene TRBV18; D may be TRBD1 (6 bases). CDR3 length: 13 amino acids. Germline-derived CDR1 and CDR2 are KGHSH and LQKENI. V lost 5 bases and J 5 bases, leaving 10 bases between the germline ends. The full variable domain, its missing parts supplied by reference TRBV18 and TRBJ1-5, is NAGVMQNPRHLVRRRGQEARLRCSPMKGHSHVYWYRQLPEEGLKFMVYLQKENIIDESGMPKERFSAEFPKEGPSILRIQQVVRGDSAAYFCASSGGGYQPQHFGDGTRLSIL.

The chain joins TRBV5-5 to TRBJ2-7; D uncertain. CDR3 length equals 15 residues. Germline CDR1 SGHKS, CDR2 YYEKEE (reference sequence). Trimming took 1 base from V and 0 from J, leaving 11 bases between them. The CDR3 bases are TGTGCCAGCAGCTTGCGGAACTTGGGCTCCTACGAGCAGTACGTC. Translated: CASSLRNLGSYEQYV.

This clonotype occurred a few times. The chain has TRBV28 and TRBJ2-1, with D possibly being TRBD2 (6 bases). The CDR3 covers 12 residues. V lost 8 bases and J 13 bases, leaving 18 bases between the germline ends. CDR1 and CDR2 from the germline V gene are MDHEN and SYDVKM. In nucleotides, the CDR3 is TGTGCCAGCCGAACAAGACTAGGGGTTCAGTTCTTC. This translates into CASRTRLGVQFF. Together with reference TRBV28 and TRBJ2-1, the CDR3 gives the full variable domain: DVKVTQSSRYLVKRTGEKVFLECVQDMDHENMFWYRQDPGLGLRLIYFSYDVKMKEKGDIPEGYSVSREKKERFSLILESASTNQTSMYLCASRTRLGVQFFGPGTRLTVL.